Described below is a single T cell receptor (beta chain) sequence and its context. The CDR3 has 14 amino acids. V shed 5 bases and J shed 7 bases, with 18 bases lying between them. CDR1 is MNHEY and CDR2 is SVGAGI in the germline V gene. The data stem from a study of cytomegalovirus exposure and HLA in healthy donors. The method was immunoSEQ multiplex PCR; TCRdb's version includes in-frame clones alone and lacks a portion of them. The data show tens of thousands of clones, 97% seen once. The sequenced sample was PBMCs. This receptor was identified in a man in his thirties or forties in good health and CMV-seropositive. The genes are TRBV6-5 and TRBJ2-7, with D possibly being TRBD1 (6 bases). This CDR3 reads CASSLDTGRNEQYF. Here the CDR3 DNA reads TGTGCCAGCAGTCTGGATACAGGGCGTAATGAGCAGTACTTC.